The 21 T cell receptor beta chains given below trace back to one sample, sequenced in a study of T cell repertoires in cytomegalovirus infection. Their specific antigens are unknown. One entry per CDR3 protein results from TCRdb running MiXCR on the reads. Of fewer than 900,000 distinct CDR3 sequences detected, almost 30% appear once; the ten largest clones hold under 15%. This sample comprised cultured CD8+ T cells from PBMCs, obtained from culture after CMV antigen stimulation. The source of these receptors is a human donor in good health (CMV status not recorded). Some clones in this sample may be carry-over from other donors' samples.

The genes are TRBV6-6 and TRBJ2-5, with a weak D call TRBD1 (6 bases). Germline V gives CDR1 MNHNY, CDR2 SVGAGI (reference sequence). V shed 5 bases and J shed 2 bases, with 15 bases lying between them. CDR3 size: 15 residues. The CDR3 DNA reads TGTGCCAGCAGTGGCTCCCGGGACAAACAAGAGACCCAGTACTTC. This translates into CASSGSRDKQETQYF.

This clonotype was seen repeatedly, ten times or more. The DNA of the CDR3 is TGTGCCAGCAGACAGGGGGGCAATCAGCCCCAGCATTTT. This gives the protein CASRQGGNQPQHF. This chain links TRBV6-2 or TRBV6-3 with TRBJ1-5; 8 bases align to TRBD1. The CDR3 consists of 13 residues. J lost 2 bases, V lost 6 bases, and 0 bases had no gene match. CDR1 and CDR2 (germline): MNHEY, SVGEGT.

In its sample, this clonotype was seen many times. V usage is TRBV7-6 and J usage is TRBJ1-2; D unresolved. This CDR3 is built from 13 residues. The V end was cut by 1 base, the J end by 5 bases, with 8 bases between. CDR1 and CDR2 from the germline V gene are SGHVS and FNYEAQ. The DNA for the CDR3 is TGTGCCAGCAGCTTAGACATGCGATATGGCTACACCTTC. The encoded protein is CASSLDMRYGYTF.

This clonotype was detected many times. The gene calls are TRBV7-2 and TRBJ2-1; D might be TRBD1 or TRBD2, each matching 5 bases. Germline V gene sequence: CDR1 SGHTA, CDR2 FQGNSA. The CDR3 is 16 residues long. Trimming took off 5 bases at V and 1 base at J, with 15 bases between the two ends. CDR3 coding DNA: TGTGCCAGCAGCCTCCGGGGCCCCAGTTCCTACAATGAGCAGTTCTTC. This translates into CASSLRGPSSYNEQFF.

V is TRBV12-3 or TRBV12-4 and J is TRBJ2-7, with no clear D. Trimming pared 3 bases from V and 1 base from J, leaving 16 bases between. The CDR3 is made up of 16 amino acids. As DNA, the CDR3 is TGTGCCAGCAGTTTCGAAGGAGACTTCCGATCCTACGAGCAGTACTTC. The encoded protein is CASSFEGDFRSYEQYF.

This clonotype has more than one count but fewer than ten. Germline is not matched at one junction end, which may reflect a read error. The chain links TRBV7-9 to TRBJ1-1; the match to TRBD1 covers 8 bases. The CDR3 spans 12 residues. Germline lookup yields CDR1 SEHNR and CDR2 FQNEAQ (reference sequence). DNA of the CDR3: TGTGCCAGCAGCTTAGCGAACGACAGGGGAATTTTT. Its translation is CASSLANDRGIF.

The chain couples TRBV7-9 to TRBJ2-3; 11 bases line up with TRBD2. V gave up 7 bases and J gave up 6 bases; unmatched junction bases: 21. Germline V gives CDR1 SEHNR, CDR2 FQNEAQ (reference sequence). This CDR3 contains 19 residues. The CDR3 sequence is CASTARQASGGPSADTQYF. The CDR3 bases are TGTGCCAGCACCGCGAGGCAGGCTAGCGGGGGGCCATCCGCGGATACGCAGTATTTT.

This CDR3 reads CASSADIMNTEAFF. The CDR3 coding sequence is TGTGCCAGCAGCGCCGACATCATGAACACTGAAGCTTTCTTT. The gene calls are TRBV5-6 and TRBJ1-1; D remains unclear. V was cut by 4 bases and J by 0 bases, with 10 bases left in between. The germline V gene has CDR1 SGHDT and CDR2 YYEEEE. CDR3 length equals 14 residues. Variable domain in full (rest from reference TRBV5-6 and TRBJ1-1): DAGVTQSPTHLIKTRGQQVTLRCSPKSGHDTVSWYQQALGQGPQFIFQYYEEEERQRGNFPDRFSGHQFPNYSSELNVNALLLGDSALYLCASSADIMNTEAFFGQGTRLTVV.

The DNA of the CDR3 is TGCAGTGCTAGAGATTCAGGGGCATATGGCTACACCTTC. Amino acid sequence: CSARDSGAYGYTF. V usage is TRBV20-1 and J usage is TRBJ1-2, with D perhaps TRBD1 (6 bases). V shed 0 bases and J shed 5 bases, with 10 bases lying between them. CDR3 length equals 13 residues. Per germline, CDR1 DFQATT and CDR2 SNEGSKA (reference sequence).

This clonotype has just a few counts. The J gene is TRBJ1-1, the V gene TRBV7-2; the D is unclear. The V end was cut by 1 base, the J end by 5 bases, with 14 bases between. This CDR3 comprises 15 residues. Per germline, CDR1 SGHTA and CDR2 FQGNSA. CDR3 nucleotides: TGTGCCAGCAGCTTAGGGTCCCCCTTTGTTACTGAAGCTTTCTTT. Protein product: CASSLGSPFVTEAFF.

This clonotype was seen ten or more times. The DNA of the CDR3 is TGTGCCAGCAGCTTAGAACAAGAGACCCAGTACTTC. Translation gives CASSLEQETQYF. The rearrangement uses TRBV7-9 and TRBJ2-5; D is undetermined. The CDR3 length is 12 residues. CDR1 is SEHNR, CDR2 FQNEAQ, per germline (reference sequence). V lost 1 base and J lost 2, with 2 bases in between.

In its sample, this clonotype was seen a few times. The chain couples TRBV19 to TRBJ2-5, with 9 bases aligning to TRBD2. Trimming cost V 8 bases and J 5 bases; bases outside gene matches: 6. The CDR3 contains 13 residues. The germline CDR1 and CDR2 sequences are LNHDA and SQIVND (reference sequence). The DNA of the CDR3 is TGTGCCAGTGCGACTAGCGGTTCGGAGACCCAGTACTTC. The encoded protein is CASATSGSETQYF.

This clonotype was seen only once. V gene TRBV25-1 combines with J gene TRBJ2-5; the match to TRBD1 covers 8 bases. V lost 2 bases to trimming and J lost 4 bases; unmatched junction nucleotides: 9. This CDR3 has 16 residues. Germline-derived CDR1 and CDR2 are MGHDK and SYGVNS. CDR3 in amino acids: CASSERTGQDGETQYF. Written as DNA, the CDR3 is TGTGCCAGCAGTGAACGGACAGGGCAGGATGGAGAGACCCAGTACTTC.

This clonotype has a count of ten or more. V gene TRBV11-2 combines with J gene TRBJ2-2; D is ambiguous. V dropped 5 bases and J dropped 7 bases, with 11 bases sitting between them. CDR3 size: 13 residues. CDR1 and CDR2 from the germline V gene are SGHAT and FQNNGV. In DNA, the CDR3 is TGTGCCAGCAGCCCAAAATTCGTCGGGGAGCTGTTTTTT. Its translation: CASSPKFVGELFF. The full variable domain, rest sourced from reference TRBV11-2 and TRBJ2-2, is EAGVAQSPRYKIIEKRQSVAFWCNPISGHATLYWYQQILGQGPKLLIQFQNNGVVDDSQLPKDRFSAERLKGVDSTLKIQPAKLEDSAVYLCASSPKFVGELFFGEGSRLTVL.

This clonotype appeared a few times. The chain links TRBV3-1 to TRBJ1-1; no firm D call. Trimming left V 5 bases short and J 9 bases short, with 25 bases between. The germline V gene encodes CDR1 LGHDT and CDR2 YNNKEL (reference sequence). There are 16 residues in the CDR3. CDR3 residues: CASSEARLTSIPKAFF. DNA for the CDR3: TGTGCCAGCAGCGAAGCACGGCTAACCAGTATCCCTAAAGCTTTCTTT.

The table lists this clonotype with a few counts. The chain is built from TRBV7-9 and TRBJ1-1; D gene unclear. This CDR3 has 15 residues. CDR1 and CDR2 from the germline V gene are SEHNR and FQNEAQ (reference sequence). The V end lost 1 base, the J end lost 0 bases, and 9 bases lay between the germline ends. This CDR3 reads CASSLESSMNTEAFF. CDR3 DNA sequence: TGTGCCAGCAGCTTAGAAAGTAGTATGAACACTGAAGCTTTCTTT.

J is TRBJ2-1 and V is TRBV2, with D possibly being TRBD1 or TRBD2 (5 bases each). The CDR3 sequence is 10 residues long. V was cut by 8 bases and J by 12 bases, with 11 bases left in between. CDR1 and CDR2 from the germline V gene are SNHLY and FYNNEI. CDR3 amino acids: CASGGRVQFF. The CDR3 DNA sequence: TGTGCCAGCGGGGGAAGGGTGCAGTTCTTC.

This clonotype was picked up many times. V usage is TRBV6-1 and J usage is TRBJ2-7, with D perhaps matching TRBD1 (6 bases). CDR3 length equals 11 residues. Germline V gives CDR1 MNHNS, CDR2 SASEGT. V was clipped by 8 bases and J by 7 bases, with 12 bases between them. Here the CDR3 reads CASRDIWEQYF. DNA for the CDR3: TGTGCCAGCCGGGACATCTGGGAGCAGTACTTC.

The chain recombines TRBV7-8 with TRBJ1-1; D unclear. V lost 0 bases to trimming and J lost 4 bases, with 6 bases between them. The CDR3 loop spans 13 amino acids. Germline V CDR1 and CDR2: SGHVS, FQNEAQ. The CDR3: CASSLAWGTEAFF. In nucleotides, the CDR3 is TGTGCCAGCAGCTTAGCCTGGGGCACTGAAGCTTTCTTT.

With regard to this clonotype: This may arise from a read error, as a much more abundant clone is one base away. This rearrangement joins TRBV7-3 to TRBJ2-7; the match to TRBD2 covers 7 bases. Germline V gene sequence: CDR1 SGHTA, CDR2 FQGTGA. The CDR3 contains 13 residues. Trimming took 2 bases from V and 5 from J; bases not matched to a gene: 3. CDR3 sequence: CASSLGLVDEQYV. CDR3 DNA: TGTGCCAGCAGCTTAGGACTAGTAGACGAGCAGTACGTC.

This clonotype was seen once. The rearrangement joins TRBV27 to TRBJ1-1; a possible D gene is TRBD1 (5 bases). The V end was cut by 7 bases, the J end by 4 bases, with 10 bases between. CDR3 size: 12 residues. Germline V gene lookup returns CDR1 MNHEY and CDR2 SMNVEV (reference sequence). The CDR3: CASKKGITEAFF. In DNA form, the CDR3 reads TGTGCCAGCAAGAAGGGGATCACTGAAGCTTTCTTT.